This TCR beta chain was observed in a study of blood T cell repertoires in COVID-19. The method was immunoSEQ multiplex PCR; TCRdb's version includes in-frame clones alone and lacks a portion of them. The table includes roughly 170,000 clones, about 87% detected once. The sample comprised peripheral blood. This TCR was sampled from a woman in her 70s with COVID-19, enrolled during active disease.

The CDR3 loop reads CASSYDGRDYEQYF. DNA for the CDR3: TGTGCCAGCAGTTACGACGGACGGGACTACGAGCAGTACTTC. The rearrangement joins TRBV6-5 to TRBJ2-7; a possible D gene is TRBD2 (5 bases). The CDR3 is 14 amino acids. Germline CDR1 MNHEY, CDR2 SVGAGI. V lost 2 bases to trimming and J lost 3 bases, with 11 bases between them.